The present entry profiles one T cell receptor (beta chain) with its context. Measured with immunoSEQ multiplex PCR; TCRdb has only the in-frame clones, and not every one. The sample shows 200,000 to 250,000 clones, 70% to 90% of them seen only once. Germline lookup yields CDR1 LGHNA and CDR2 YNFKEQ. The junction had 7 bases not matched to a gene; V was cut back by 0 bases and J by 6 bases. This CDR3 contains 15 residues. The sample is drawn from a study of blood T cell repertoires in COVID-19. Study information: The origin of the acute and convalescent COVID-19 samples was the United States, Italy and Spain. Sample material is recorded as cDNA or gDNA derived from T cells, B-cell-depleted T cells, or PBMCs.

One Seattle source followed patients from active infection through their disease course. The chain is built from TRBV4-2 and TRBJ2-7; the match to TRBD2 covers 8 bases. This receptor was identified in a man younger than 45 with COVID-19, enrolled during active disease. The sample consisted of peripheral blood. CDR3 sequence reads: CASSQEWRGAGEQYF. Here the CDR3 DNA reads TGTGCCAGCAGCCAAGAATGGCGGGGGGCTGGCGAGCAGTACTTC.